What follows are 9 T cell receptor beta chains derived from one specimen sequenced in a study of blood T cell repertoires in COVID-19. The assay was immunoSEQ multiplex PCR, and TCRdb's table has in-frame clones only and misses some. Of about 150,000 clones listed, around 83% are singletons. The material sequenced was peripheral blood. These receptors all stem from a man aged 50-60 years with active or convalescent COVID-19.

The chain employs TRBV5-4 and TRBJ2-1; TRBD2 matches at 14 bases. Germline values: CDR1 SGHNT, CDR2 YYREEE (reference sequence). The ends lost 5 bases at V and 7 bases at J; junction bases unmatched: 11. The CDR3 length is 17 residues. The CDR3 coding sequence is TGTGCCAGCAGACCGGGACTAGCGGGAGAGAATGGAAATGAGCAGTTCTTC. This sequence encodes CASRPGLAGENGNEQFF.

Only one count was recorded for this clone. This sequence joins TRBV6-4 and TRBJ1-1; maybe TRBD1 (5 bases). The CDR3 consists of 14 residues. Germline V gene data show CDR1 as MRHNA and CDR2 as SNTAGT. The V gene lost 4 bases and the J gene lost 1 base, with 10 bases spanning the gap. CDR3 residues: CASSVTTENTEAFF. The CDR3 region has the DNA TGTGCCAGCAGTGTCACGACAGAGAACACTGAAGCTTTCTTT.

The chain uses TRBV6-5 and TRBJ1-2, with 7 bases matching TRBD1. The CDR3 is 14 amino acids. Per germline, CDR1 MNHEY and CDR2 SVGAGI. Trimming at V came to 1 base and at J to 4 bases, leaving 3 bases not matched to a gene. The CDR3 protein is CASSYYRGAYGYTF. CDR3 coding DNA: TGTGCCAGCAGTTACTACAGGGGAGCCTATGGCTACACCTTC.

The chain joins TRBV6-2 or TRBV6-3 to TRBJ1-1, with D possibly TRBD1 on 6 matching bases. CDR3 length equals 14 residues. V gave up 3 bases and J gave up 6 bases, with 14 bases separating them. The germline V gene encodes CDR1 MNHEY and CDR2 SVGEGT. The CDR3, as DNA: TGTGCCAGCAGTTATTCAACAGGGAGGGCTGAAGCTTTCTTT. This translates into CASSYSTGRAEAFF.

This chain connects TRBV24-1 to TRBJ2-7, with D possibly matching TRBD1 (6 bases). V lost 4 bases, J lost 10 bases, and 16 bases lay in between. Germline CDR1 KGHDR, CDR2 SFDVKD. The CDR3 is made up of 13 amino acids. CDR3 coding DNA: TGTGCCACCAGTGAACCCGGGACACCGAACCAGTACTTC. Protein product: CATSEPGTPNQYF.

This sequence joins TRBV19 and TRBJ1-5; 9 positions agree with TRBD1. The CDR3 loop spans 14 amino acids. The V gene's germline CDR1 is LNHDA and CDR2 SQIVND (reference sequence). Trimming removed 10 bases from V and 5 bases from J; junction bases left unmatched: 9. CDR3 sequence: CATSRGQGYQPQHF. The CDR3, as DNA: TGTGCCACATCGAGGGGACAGGGTTATCAGCCCCAGCATTTT.

The CDR3 loop is CASSPRGWQTGNTIYF. DNA for the CDR3: TGTGCCAGCAGTCCCCGGGGGTGGCAGACTGGAAACACCATATATTTT. This sequence joins TRBV28 and TRBJ1-3, with a tentative D call TRBD1 (5 bases). Trimming took 5 bases from V and 2 from J, leaving 16 bases between them. The V gene's germline CDR1 is MDHEN and CDR2 SYDVKM. This CDR3 is built from 16 residues.

The J gene is TRBJ1-6, the V gene TRBV18, with TRBD1 identical over 10 bases. CDR1 is KGHSH and CDR2 is LQKENI in the germline V gene. J was trimmed by 7 bases and V by 6 bases; bases with no gene match: 6. This CDR3 is built from 15 residues. The CDR3 protein is CASSATGGGNSPLHF. CDR3 DNA: TGTGCCAGCTCCGCGACAGGGGGCGGAAATTCACCCCTCCACTTT.

This chain connects TRBV4-3 to TRBJ1-4, with 8 bases fitting TRBD1. Per the germline V gene, CDR1 is LGHNA and CDR2 is YSLEER. CDR3 length: 16 amino acids. With 2 bases clipped from V and 4 bases from J, the junction kept 6 bases outside the gene matches. CDR3 region: CASSQNSGQGNEKLFF. The DNA for the CDR3 is TGCGCCAGCAGCCAAAATTCCGGACAGGGTAATGAAAAACTGTTTTTT.